The clone carrying this T cell receptor delta chain was observed a handful of times. No antigen is known for it. The translation of this DNA and the TCRdb protein of a much larger clone differ at residue 3, probably owing to a read error; the protein shown here is translated from the DNA. The V gene's germline CDR1 is TSWWSYY and CDR2 QGS. This CDR3 is 21 amino acids long. These data belong to a study of γδ T cells in repeated Plasmodium falciparum infection. Turning to the study itself: Malian gammadelta TCRs were studied during no-transmission periods and across acute malaria episodes.

TCRdb re-identified clones in the multiplex PCR reads via CATT. Among tens of thousands of delta-chain clones listed, 1.6% were seen once. Study-wide results and limits: Over time and infection, Vgamma9/Vdelta2+ repertoires remained highly stable and polyclonal.

Bulk repertoires came from Vgamma9/Vdelta2+ or Vdelta2-negative gammadelta T cells flow-sorted from PBMC. The chain has TRDV1 and TRDJ1; 8 nucleotides line up with TRDD3. In the absence of a J gene in TCRdb, the DNA was matched to germline to assign it here. This receptor was taken from a pool of human donors (malaria-infected and uninfected, not separated). Input material: gamma-delta T cells from blood. The CDR3: CAHGEHMAAYWGARWTDKLIF. The DNA of the CDR3 is TGTGCTCATGGGGAACATATGGCGGCCTACTGGGGGGCCCGGTGGACCGATAAACTCATCTTT.